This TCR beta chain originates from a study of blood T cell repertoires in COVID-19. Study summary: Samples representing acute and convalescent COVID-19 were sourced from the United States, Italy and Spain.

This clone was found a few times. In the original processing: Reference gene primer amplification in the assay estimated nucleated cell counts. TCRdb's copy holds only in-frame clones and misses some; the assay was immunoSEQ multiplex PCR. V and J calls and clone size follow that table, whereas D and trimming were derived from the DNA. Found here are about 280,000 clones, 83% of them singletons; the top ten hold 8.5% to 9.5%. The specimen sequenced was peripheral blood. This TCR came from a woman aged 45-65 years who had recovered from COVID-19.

Here the CDR3 reads CASSQRWTDRGYTYEQYF. The CDR3 bases are TGTGCCAGCAGCCAGCGATGGACGGACAGGGGCTATACCTACGAGCAGTACTTC. V usage is TRBV4-2 and J usage is TRBJ2-7; 9 nucleotides line up with TRBD1. CDR1 is LGHNA, CDR2 YNFKEQ, per germline. The CDR3 is made up of 18 amino acids. V was pared by 3 bases and J by 2 bases, with 14 bases of the junction left unmatched.